This T cell receptor (beta chain) was retrieved from a study of T cell changes during pregnancy in multiple sclerosis (dated by TCRdb to between 2018 and 2021). Regarding the research as a whole: The study looked at changes in the T cell repertoire across pregnancy in women with multiple sclerosis.

About this clone itself: This receptor's antigen is unknown. No base quality values were provided; no much bigger clone lies one nucleotide off.

Library construction relied on the immunoSEQ multiplex PCR assay. The immuneACCESS repertoire file appears here via TCRdb, limited to in-frame rearrangements. These files lack a portion of the clones; in checked studies, under half of the deficit traces to unresolved V genes, and the cause of the others is not known. The sample table shows 40,000 to 60,000 clones, and 85% to 90% are seen once. The ten biggest clones cover around 1.6% of the sample. The CDR3 goes from the cysteine to the phenylalanine over 13 residues. The entry retains the CDR3 DNA only, 39 bases that are in frame from base 1. As encoded in the germline V gene, CDR1 is MDHEN while CDR2 is SYDVKM. V loses 8 bases, J loses 4 bases, and the germline ends lie 14 bases apart.

This clonotype was sampled from a female donor in good health, enrolled as a control in a pregnancy study. Recombination linked TRBV28 to TRBJ1-2, and possibly TRBD1, on 6 matching bases. Sample: peripheral blood, taken in the first trimester of pregnancy. The CDR3 corresponds to CASVGQGRYGYTF. The nucleotide sequence reads as follows: TGTGCCAGCGTCGGGCAGGGGCGCTATGGCTACACCTTC.